The clone carrying this TCR beta chain was observed a few times. This sample is drawn from a study of blood T cell repertoires in COVID-19. Using immunoSEQ multiplex PCR, the repertoire was profiled, and TCRdb retains in-frame clones only, with some absent. The data contain a few hundred thousand clones, around 90% of them singletons. Germline V CDR1 and CDR2: SQVTM, ANQGSEA. V shed 5 bases, J shed 4 bases, and the junction held 8 bases outside the gene matches. The CDR3 sequence is 13 residues long. This TCR was recovered from a woman aged 30 to 39 with COVID-19, enrolled during active disease. The V call is TRBV29-1, the J call TRBJ2-7; TRBD2 aligns across 7 bases. The sequencing input was peripheral blood. CDR3 sequence (DNA): TGCAGCGTTCGGTCATGGGGAGGGTACGAGCAGTACTTC. It codes for CSVRSWGGYEQYF.